This T cell receptor beta chain was obtained from a study of OX40 agonist ivuxolimab in advanced cancers. Generated by immunoSEQ multiplex PCR, the TCRdb table keeps only in-frame clones and is missing some. The repertoire consists of 7,500 to 9,500 clones, with approximately 68% occurring once and the leading ten covering 42%. Germline V gene sequence: CDR1 SGHAT, CDR2 FQDESV (reference sequence). The CDR3 covers 16 residues. After removal of 5 bases from V and 2 bases from J, the junction contained 5 bases not matched to a gene. The material was CD4+ or CD8+ T cells sorted from blood, obtained in a trial of the OX40 agonist ivuxolimab. The chain carries TRBV11-1 and TRBJ2-1; 11 nucleotides align to TRBD2. This TCR was recovered from an adult with an advanced solid tumor such as melanoma, head and neck, liver or kidney cancer. CDR3 bases: TGTGCCAGCAGCACTAGCGGGAGTCGCCCCTACAATGAGCAGTTCTTC. This encodes CASSTSGSRPYNEQFF.